These 24 T cell receptor beta chains were sequenced from one sample in a study of blood T cell repertoires in COVID-19 (TCRdb year 2020). Library preparation used the immunoSEQ multiplex PCR assay. In its TCRdb copy, this immuneACCESS table keeps in-frame sequences only and misses some clones. Where compared with another copy, unresolved V genes explain less than half of these, and the others have no known cause. For this sample there are around 280,000 clones; about 86% appear just once. The ten largest clones capture 2.1% of the sample. What was sequenced was peripheral blood. Every receptor here comes from a woman aged 25-40 years who had recovered from COVID-19.

This clone was detected only once. The chain recombines TRBV7-2 with TRBJ2-7, with 9 positions matching TRBD1. V was pared by 4 bases and J by 4 bases, with 5 bases of the junction left unmatched. CDR3 size: 14 residues. Germline CDR1 and CDR2: SGHTA and FQGNSA. CDR3 nucleotides: TGTGCCAGCAGCTGGGGACAGGGTGGGTACGAGCAGTACTTC. Translating it yields CASSWGQGGYEQYF.

The genes are TRBV11-3 and TRBJ2-1; TRBD1 matches 7 bases. Germline loops: CDR1 SGHNT, CDR2 YENEEA. Trimming cost V 4 bases and J 4 bases; bases outside gene matches: 4. The CDR3 runs 14 residues. CDR3 region: CASSSPRGYNEQFF. The CDR3 DNA reads as TGTGCCAGCAGCTCCCCCAGGGGGTACAATGAGCAGTTCTTC.

This clone was counted a single time. CDR3 amino acids: CASTTGDTQYF. The CDR3 DNA reads TGTGCCAGCACCACGGGGGATACGCAGTATTTT. The rearrangement uses TRBV6-5 and TRBJ2-3; TRBD2 is a possible D gene (5 bases). The CDR3 loop spans 11 amino acids. Germline V gene lookup returns CDR1 MNHEY and CDR2 SVGAGI. Deletions cut 7 bases from V and 6 bases from J, with 8 bases between.

The chain joins TRBV7-9 to TRBJ2-7; the D gene is possibly TRBD2 (6 bases). This CDR3 is built from 15 residues. Trimming pared 3 bases from V and 5 bases from J, leaving 17 bases between. In germline, CDR1 is SEHNR, CDR2 FQNEAQ (reference sequence). CDR3 sequence (DNA): TGTGCCAGCAGCTTTGGGCGAGCGGGTGTGAACGAGCAGTACTTC. It yields the protein CASSFGRAGVNEQYF.

This chain uses TRBV9 with TRBJ2-2; 9 bases agree with TRBD2. The CDR3 covers 15 residues. Germline V gene sequence: CDR1 SGDLS, CDR2 YYNGEE. The V segment lost 3 bases and the J segment 4 bases; nucleotides outside the gene matches: 4. This CDR3 is CASSARLAVTGELFF. The CDR3 DNA reads as TGTGCCAGCAGCGCCCGACTAGCGGTCACCGGGGAGCTGTTTTTT.

The chain's CDR3 is CSASHRPGETQYF. The CDR3 coding sequence is TGCAGTGCTAGTCACCGACCGGGGGAGACCCAGTACTTC. V is TRBV20-1 and J is TRBJ2-5; a possible D gene is TRBD2 (5 bases). The CDR3 runs to 13 residues. Trimming left V 3 bases short and J 5 bases short, with 13 bases between. CDR1 and CDR2 from the germline V gene are DFQATT and SNEGSKA (reference sequence).

This clone was recorded only once. This sequence joins TRBV4-1 and TRBJ1-2; D is unresolved. The CDR3 is made up of 16 amino acids. Trimming stripped 4 bases from V and 1 base from J, with 16 bases between. Germline V lookup: CDR1 MGHRA, CDR2 YSYEKL. The CDR3 DNA is TGCGCCAGCAGCCCGTCACCGAGCGGGCTTAACTATGGCTACACCTTC. Its protein product is CASSPSPSGLNYGYTF.

On this clone itself: Sequence at one end of the junction differs from germline and may be a read error. The chain recombines TRBV7-7 with TRBJ2-2; 9 nucleotides agree with TRBD2. In germline, CDR1 is SSHAT, CDR2 FNYEAQ (reference sequence). The CDR3 covers 15 residues. CDR3 sequence: CASSLVGGGAGELFF. The CDR3 DNA reads as TGTGCTAGCAGCTTAGTCGGCGGGGGGGCCGGGGAGCTGTTTTTT.

The chain joins TRBV28 to TRBJ2-2; TRBD1 matches at 8 bases. CDR3 length equals 15 residues. CDR1 and CDR2 (germline): MDHEN, SYDVKM. V lost 4 bases to trimming and J lost 2 bases; unmatched junction nucleotides: 3. This CDR3 reads CASSSRGRNTGELFF. DNA for the CDR3: TGTGCCAGCAGTTCCAGGGGGCGTAACACCGGGGAGCTGTTTTTT.

The V and J genes are TRBV19 and TRBJ2-7, with D perhaps TRBD2 (7 bases). Germline-derived CDR1 and CDR2 are LNHDA and SQIVND (reference sequence). This CDR3 comprises 15 residues. V gave up 3 bases and J gave up 0 bases, with 12 bases separating them. In DNA form, the CDR3 reads TGTGCCAGTAGTATGGCGGGGGCTCTCTCCTACGAGCAGTACTTC. It specifies CASSMAGALSYEQYF. Variable domain in full (rest from reference TRBV19 and TRBJ2-7): DGGITQSPKYLFRKEGQNVTLSCEQNLNHDAMYWYRQDPGQGLRLIYYSQIVNDFQKGDIAEGYSVSREKKESFPLTVTSAQKNPTAFYLCASSMAGALSYEQYFGPGTRLTVT.

J is TRBJ1-2 and V is TRBV5-6, with 9 positions matching TRBD1. The germline gives CDR1 SGHDT, CDR2 YYEEEE. The CDR3 is 17 residues long. V lost 6 bases to trimming and J lost 8 bases; unmatched junction nucleotides: 20. The CDR3 DNA follows: TGTGCCAGCAACTTAGGAGGCAAAACCGACAGGGGGAGCGGCTACACCTTC. Encoded protein: CASNLGGKTDRGSGYTF.

The genes are TRBV20-1 and TRBJ2-1; no clear D. Germline V lookup: CDR1 DFQATT, CDR2 SNEGSKA (reference sequence). V lost 3 bases and J lost 6, with 6 bases in between. This CDR3 has 11 residues. The CDR3 here is CSARLGNEQFF. The CDR3 nucleotides read TGCAGTGCTAGGCTCGGCAATGAGCAGTTCTTC.

The chain uses TRBV21-1 and TRBJ2-3; no DNA check was done on the table's D call, TRBD2. TRBV21-1 is labeled a pseudogene. This CDR3 region has 20 residues. The CDR3 protein is CASSKEGSGGAVRCTDTQYF. The DNA for the CDR3 is TGTGCCAGCAGCAAAGAGGGTAGCGGGGGGGCAGTTCGATGCACAGATACGCAGTATTTT.

This sequence joins TRBV6-6 and TRBJ1-1, with 9 bases that match TRBD1. This CDR3 comprises 14 residues. The ends lost 6 bases at V and 10 bases at J; junction bases unmatched: 12. In germline, CDR1 is MNHNY, CDR2 SVGAGI (reference sequence). CDR3 amino acids: CASSLLTGGEIAFF. CDR3 nucleotide sequence: TGTGCCAGCAGCCTCCTGACAGGGGGTGAGATAGCTTTCTTT.

The chain carries TRBV6-6 and TRBJ1-1, with unresolved D. Germline CDR1 reads MNHNY; CDR2 reads SVGAGI (reference sequence). This CDR3 is built from 14 residues. Between the trimmed V and J ends, which lost 2 bases and 12 bases, there was a span of 19 bases. The CDR3: CASSYVGREGQPFF. As DNA, the CDR3 is TGTGCCAGCAGTTACGTCGGTCGGGAGGGCCAGCCTTTCTTT.

The chain recombines TRBV2 with TRBJ2-1, with 8 bases matching TRBD1. This CDR3 is 14 amino acids long. CDR1 and CDR2 from the germline V gene are SNHLY and FYNNEI. After removal of 6 bases from V and 9 bases from J, the junction contained 10 bases not matched to a gene. The CDR3 spells CASSPRTGTLEQFF. DNA of the CDR3: TGTGCCAGCAGCCCCAGGACAGGGACGCTTGAGCAGTTCTTC.

The chain uses TRBV4-1 and TRBJ2-7; 11 positions agree with TRBD2. The trim removed 4 bases at V and 6 bases at J, leaving 8 bases unmatched. CDR3 length equals 15 residues. CDR1 is MGHRA, CDR2 YSYEKL, per germline. CDR3 region: CASSPSTSGNGEQYF. The DNA for the CDR3 is TGCGCCAGCAGCCCCTCGACTAGCGGGAATGGCGAGCAGTACTTC.

The chain couples TRBV19 to TRBJ1-5, with D tentatively TRBD1 (6 bases). The length of the CDR3 is 16 residues. Germline V gives CDR1 LNHDA, CDR2 SQIVND (reference sequence). V was pared by 5 bases and J by 2 bases, with 16 bases between. CDR3 in amino acids: CASSDLPNRGNQPQHF. Written as DNA, the CDR3 is TGTGCCAGTAGTGACCTCCCTAACAGGGGCAATCAGCCCCAGCATTTT.

The chain has TRBV27 and TRBJ2-7; 7 nucleotides agree with TRBD1. Unmatched junction bases numbered 6, after V lost 6 bases and J lost 1 base. The CDR3 covers 14 residues. Germline lookup yields CDR1 MNHEY and CDR2 SMNVEV (reference sequence). This chain's CDR3 is CASSPGTDSYEQYF. The CDR3 nucleotides are TGTGCCAGCAGCCCCGGGACAGATTCCTACGAGCAGTACTTC.

This clone was recorded only once. The rearrangement joins TRBV4-1 to TRBJ1-3; D remains ambiguous. The CDR3 length is 15 residues. The V gene's germline CDR1 is MGHRA and CDR2 YSYEKL. The V gene lost 5 bases and the J gene lost 2 bases, with 13 bases spanning the gap. CDR3 in amino acids: CASSSPFAAGNTIYF. In DNA, the CDR3 is TGCGCCAGCAGCTCACCCTTCGCGGCTGGAAACACCATATATTTT.

This clone was seen only a few times. The genes are TRBV27 and TRBJ1-1, with D perhaps TRBD1 (6 bases). The CDR3 sequence is 16 residues long. Deletions cut 0 bases from V and 3 bases from J, with 14 bases between. Germline V gene lookup returns CDR1 MNHEY and CDR2 SMNVEV (reference sequence). CDR3 sequence: CASSLSFRGKDTEAFF. DNA for the CDR3: TGTGCCAGCAGTTTATCGTTCAGGGGCAAGGACACTGAAGCTTTCTTT.

This chain uses TRBV30 with TRBJ2-3; TRBD2 aligns across 15 bases. Looked up from germline, CDR1 is GTSNPN and CDR2 is SVGIG (reference sequence). The J segment lost 2 bases and the V segment lost 7 bases, leaving 13 bases of the junction unmatched. The CDR3 has 18 residues. The CDR3 region is CASTGLAGGYTFTDTQYF. CDR3 DNA sequence: TGTGCCTCCACCGGACTAGCGGGGGGGTACACCTTCACAGATACGCAGTATTTT. Using reference TRBV30 and TRBJ2-3 for the parts outside the CDR3, the full variable domain is SQTIHQWPATLVQPVGSPLSLECTVEGTSNPNLYWYRQAAGRGLQLLFYSVGIGQISSEVPQNLSASRPQDRQFILSSKKLLLSDSGFYLCASTGLAGGYTFTDTQYFGPGTRLTVL.

The chain links TRBV27 to TRBJ2-2, with D tentatively TRBD2 (6 bases). Deletions cut 2 bases from V and 6 bases from J, with 10 bases between. The germline gives CDR1 MNHEY, CDR2 SMNVEV (reference sequence). The CDR3 runs to 14 residues. CDR3 in amino acids: CASSLGGFAGELFF. CDR3 bases: TGTGCCAGCAGTTTAGGGGGGTTCGCCGGGGAGCTGTTTTTT.

The gene calls are TRBV25-1 and TRBJ2-5; 8 bases line up with TRBD1. Germline assignment: CDR1 MGHDK and CDR2 SYGVNS. CDR3 length equals 13 residues. Trimming at V came to 4 bases and at J to 4 bases, leaving 2 bases not matched to a gene. CDR3 protein: CASSVTGGETQYF. In DNA, the CDR3 is TGTGCCAGCAGTGTTACAGGGGGAGAGACCCAGTACTTC.